One T cell receptor beta chain is described in this entry. Profiling relied on immunoSEQ multiplex PCR, and the TCRdb table lists in-frame clones only, not all of them. This sample has tens of thousands of clones, with 80% to 90% found just once. The record originates from a study of blood T cell repertoires in COVID-19. Germline lookup yields CDR1 MNHEY and CDR2 SVGEGT. With 5 bases clipped from V and 6 bases from J, the junction kept 9 bases outside the gene matches. This CDR3 is 16 amino acids long. The chain uses TRBV6-2 or TRBV6-3 and TRBJ2-1; 11 bases align to TRBD2. The TCR comes from a man at least 80 years old with acute or convalescent COVID-19. The sequencing input was peripheral blood. CDR3 nucleotide sequence: TGTGCCAGCAGTGCCCTGGGACTAGCGGTGACCAATGAGCAGTTCTTC. This encodes CASSALGLAVTNEQFF.